The T cell receptor (beta chain) described here comes from a study of technical replicates of blood from several donors. Generated by immunoSEQ multiplex PCR, the TCRdb table keeps only in-frame clones and is missing some. This sample yields about 82,000 clones, of which around 94% are seen a single time; approximately 0.42% belongs to the top ten. The CDR3 extends over 15 amino acids. Deletions cut 2 bases from V and 4 bases from J, with 14 bases between. Germline loops: CDR1 MNHEY, CDR2 SVGAGI. The chain employs TRBV6-5 and TRBJ1-1, with D unresolved. This clonotype originated in a human donor in good health. Sequencing was done on a sample of T cells isolated from PBMCs. The CDR3 region has the DNA TGTGCCAGCAGTTACGGCCTTCTCACAGCCACTGAAGCTTTCTTT. Translating gives CASSYGLLTATEAFF.